The rows below give T cell receptor beta chains drawn from one sample of a study of monozygotic twins with cystic fibrosis. Sequenced by immunoSEQ multiplex PCR; TCRdb stores in-frame clones only, minus some. Altogether approximately 20,000 clones are present, about 97% being singletons, with the ten largest covering under 0.15%. The sequenced sample was blood. The receptors shown here come from a girl aged 5 to 17 with cystic fibrosis. The CDR3 runs from the conserved cysteine through the conserved F or W. A D gene is named only where the DNA matches it firmly. Some rows have no size entry. The others give once, few or many, or a class for an expanded clone.

v_call,j_call,d_call,clone_size,cdr3_aa,cdr3_nt
TRBV7-2,TRBJ2-3,TRBD2,-,CASSPWGEGPDTQYF,TGTGCCAGCAGCCCTTGGGGGGAGGGCCCCGATACGCAGTATTTT
TRBV27,TRBJ1-5,-,-,CASGRISNQPQHF,TGTGCCAGCGGAAGGATTAGCAATCAGCCCCAGCATTTT
TRBV4-1,TRBJ1-5,-,-,CASSQGTFRTQHF,TGCGCCAGCAGCCAAGGGACCTTCCGTACCCAGCATTTT
TRBV18,TRBJ2-1,-,-,CASAQQGGPYNEQFF,TGTGCCAGCGCGCAACAGGGAGGGCCCTACAATGAGCAGTTCTTC
TRBV11-2,TRBJ2-2,-,-,CASSRARGETGELFF,TGTGCCAGCAGCCGCGCTAGGGGGGAGACCGGGGAGCTGTTTTTT
TRBV9,TRBJ2-5,-,-,CASSVALSAGETQYF,TGTGCCAGCAGCGTAGCCCTATCAGCGGGAGAGACCCAGTACTTC
TRBV10-1,TRBJ2-3,-,once,CASTPTGSTDTQYF,TGCGCCAGCACTCCGACAGGAAGCACAGATACGCAGTATTTT
TRBV19,TRBJ1-2,-,-,CASSIGRVYGYTF,TGTGCCAGTAGTATTGGCAGGGTCTATGGCTACACCTTC
TRBV5-1,TRBJ2-7,-,-,CASSLAGGNYEQYF,TGCGCCAGCAGCCTTGCTGGGGGGAACTACGAGCAGTACTTC
TRBV19,TRBJ2-3,-,-,CASSVILATDTQYF,TGTGCCAGTAGTGTGATCCTAGCGACAGATACGCAGTATTTT
TRBV6-6,TRBJ2-5,TRBD2,-,CASSYPTSGEETQYF,TGTGCCAGCAGTTATCCGACTAGCGGGGAAGAGACCCAGTACTTC
TRBV7-6,TRBJ2-6,-,-,CASSLDLTRSGSGANVLTF,TGTGCCAGCAGCTTAGATCTTACCAGGTCGGGTTCCGGGGCCAACGTCCTGACTTTC
TRBV7-8,TRBJ2-3,TRBD2,-,CASSRPGTSGPQYF,TGTGCCAGCAGCAGACCCGGGACTAGCGGGCCGCAGTATTTT
TRBV6-5,TRBJ1-4,-,-,CASSSRVGASNEKLFF,TGTGCCAGCAGTTCGAGGGTGGGGGCCTCTAATGAAAAACTGTTTTTT
TRBV5-1,TRBJ1-2,-,-,CASSLSGRGSGYTF,TGCGCCAGCAGTCTCTCAGGGCGAGGAAGTGGCTACACCTTC
TRBV27,TRBJ2-3,-,-,CASSRPGSKSSRDTQYF,TGTGCCAGCAGCCGCCCGGGATCGAAGTCTAGTAGGGATACGCAGTATTTT
TRBV9,TRBJ1-2,TRBD1,-,CASSVVSGGAYGYTF,TGTGCCAGCAGCGTAGTCTCAGGGGGGGCTTATGGCTACACCTTC
TRBV4-3,TRBJ1-2,-,-,CASSQDRYLRRDGYTF,TGCGCCAGCAGCCAAGATAGATACTTGCGACGGGATGGCTACACCTTC
TRBV6-5,TRBJ1-1,-,-,CASSYAHGVEAFF,TGTGCCAGCAGTTATGCTCACGGGGTTGAAGCTTTCTTT
TRBV28,TRBJ2-7,TRBD2,-,CASSSLSSSGRNNLLDEQYF,TGTGCCAGCAGTTCTCTCTCGTCTAGCGGGAGGAACAACCTCCTCGACGAGCAGTACTTC
TRBV6-5,TRBJ2-7,-,-,CASRDSLSSAYEQYF,TGTGCCAGCAGAGATAGTCTGTCGTCGGCCTACGAGCAGTACTTC
TRBV14,TRBJ1-4,-,-,CASSQWGEKLFF,TGTGCCAGCAGCCAATGGGGTGAAAAACTGTTTTTT